This entry lists 25 T cell receptor beta chains sequenced from one sample in a study of T-cell reconstitution after alpha-beta-depleted transplantation in children. Preparing the TCRbeta library involved the use of unique molecular identifiers. TCRdb reprocessed the PCR reads with MiXCR, giving one entry per CDR3 protein. This repertoire shows some 200,000 distinct CDR3 sequences, 6.3% found once; its top ten account for about 5%. Source: PBMCs, taken before TCRalphabeta/CD19-depleted stem cell transplant. These receptors were taken from a girl under three years old with combined immunodeficiency, due to receive a stem cell transplant.

This clonotype was recorded many times. Written as DNA, the CDR3 is TGTGCCAGCAGCCAAGTACGACTAGGGTCCAGATACAATGAGCAGTTCTTC. It encodes CASSQVRLGSRYNEQFF. V gene TRBV3-1 combines with J gene TRBJ2-1; D is perhaps TRBD2 (6 bases). Trimming shortened V by 1 base and J by 4 bases, and 17 bases separated the two germline ends. This CDR3 region has 17 residues. Germline assignment: CDR1 LGHDT and CDR2 YNNKEL (reference sequence).

The sample holds a few counts of this clonotype. The rearrangement links TRBV29-1 to TRBJ2-7; possibly TRBD1 for D (6 bases). V was cut by 4 bases and J by 4 bases, with 14 bases left in between. Germline loops: CDR1 SQVTM, CDR2 ANQGSEA. CDR3 size: 13 residues. In DNA, the CDR3 is TGCAGCGTTGCATCAGGGGCCATATACGAGCAGTACTTC. The encoded protein is CSVASGAIYEQYF.

This clonotype showed up many times. The chain employs TRBV25-1 and TRBJ2-1; TRBD1 agrees at 7 bases. The CDR3 sequence is 15 residues long. Trimming took 3 bases from V and 4 from J; bases not matched to a gene: 6. Germline V gene lookup returns CDR1 MGHDK and CDR2 SYGVNS. The CDR3 region is CASSDDRVRYNEQFF. CDR3 nucleotide sequence: TGTGCCAGCAGTGACGACAGGGTTAGGTACAATGAGCAGTTCTTC.

This clonotype was detected many times. This sequence joins TRBV6-2 or TRBV6-3 and TRBJ2-1; 9 bases agree with TRBD2. This CDR3 comprises 17 residues. In germline, CDR1 is MNHEY, CDR2 SVGEGT. J gave up 1 base and V 6 bases, and 10 bases lay outside the gene matches. The CDR3 loop is CASSRITTSGSYNEQFF. In DNA, the CDR3 is TGTGCCAGCAGCCGTATTACGACTAGCGGTTCCTACAATGAGCAGTTCTTC.

There are many counts of this clonotype. This chain joins TRBV4-1 and TRBJ2-5; maybe TRBD1 (6 bases). Trimming removed 1 base at V and 2 bases at J, with 11 bases between. CDR1 MGHRA and CDR2 YSYEKL come from the germline V gene. The length of the CDR3 is 15 residues. DNA for the CDR3: TGCGCCAGCAGCCAAGTATCCAGGGGACAAGAGACCCAGTACTTC. It encodes CASSQVSRGQETQYF.

The chain is built from TRBV11-1 and TRBJ2-7, with TRBD2 identical over 11 bases. The CDR3 extends over 18 amino acids. CDR1 SGHAT and CDR2 FQDESV come from the germline V gene (reference sequence). Trimming cost V 1 base and J 3 bases; bases outside gene matches: 11. The CDR3 here is CASSLDLSGRESDYEQYF. The CDR3 coding sequence is TGTGCCAGCAGCTTAGACCTTAGCGGGAGGGAGTCTGACTACGAGCAGTACTTC. Full variable domain (remainder filled in from reference TRBV11-1 and TRBJ2-7): EAEVAQSPRYKITEKSQAVAFWCDPISGHATLYWYRQILGQGPELLVQFQDESVVDDSQLPKDRFSAERLKGVDSTLKIQPAELGDSAMYLCASSLDLSGRESDYEQYFGPGTRLTVT.

This clonotype has a count of ten or more. This chain uses TRBV5-1 with TRBJ2-5; 10 nucleotides align to TRBD1. J gave up 4 bases and V 0 bases, and 0 bases lay outside the gene matches. Germline assignment: CDR1 SGHRS and CDR2 YFSETQ. The CDR3 runs to 14 residues. The CDR3 DNA reads as TGCGCCAGCAGCTTGGGGGACAGGGGAGAGACCCAGTACTTC. This codes for CASSLGDRGETQYF.

This clonotype turned up a few times. The V gene is TRBV25-1, the J gene TRBJ2-6, with D perhaps matching TRBD2 (5 bases). The CDR3 is 17 residues long. Deletions cut 4 bases from V and 2 bases from J, with 15 bases between. Germline CDR1 reads MGHDK; CDR2 reads SYGVNS. CDR3 protein: CASSGPRDGAGANVLTF. CDR3 sequence (DNA): TGTGCCAGCAGTGGACCTCGGGATGGAGCTGGGGCCAACGTCCTGACTTTC.

This clonotype was detected many times. This chain uses TRBV7-9 with TRBJ2-3; no reliable D call. Germline CDR1 and CDR2: SEHNR and FQNEAQ (reference sequence). This CDR3 comprises 15 residues. With 5 bases removed from V and 1 base from J, the gap between germline ends came to 13 bases. The DNA for the CDR3 is TGTGCCAGCAGCCAGACCCTAGGTGGCACAGATACGCAGTATTTT. This gives the protein CASSQTLGGTDTQYF.

This clonotype was picked up many times. CDR3 region: CASSLGPFSIRETGETQYF. CDR3 nucleotides: TGTGCCAGCAGCTTAGGCCCCTTTTCAATTCGGGAGACAGGGGAGACCCAGTACTTC. The chain employs TRBV13 and TRBJ2-5, with a tentative D call TRBD1 (7 bases). The CDR3 contains 19 residues. Germline V gene data show CDR1 as PRHDT and CDR2 as FYEKMQ (reference sequence). V lost 0 bases to trimming and J lost 5 bases, with 25 bases between them.

This rearrangement joins TRBV3-1 to TRBJ2-2; 7 bases line up with TRBD2. The CDR3 runs 18 residues. Germline V gene data show CDR1 as LGHDT and CDR2 as YNNKEL (reference sequence). Trimming removed 6 bases from V and 7 bases from J; junction bases left unmatched: 20. The CDR3 region has the DNA TGTGCCAGCAGTCCCCGAGGCGTAGGGCGGGAGTGGGGCGGGGAGCTGTTTTTT. Protein: CASSPRGVGREWGGELFF.

This clonotype was recorded many times. This rearrangement joins TRBV12-3 or TRBV12-4 to TRBJ2-1, with 8 bases matching TRBD1. With 6 bases clipped from V and 7 bases from J, the junction kept 11 bases outside the gene matches. CDR3 size: 15 residues. CDR3 sequence: CASSLRRDRSNEQFF. DNA for the CDR3: TGTGCCAGCAGCCTACGACGGGACAGGAGTAATGAGCAGTTCTTC.

The chain employs TRBV29-1 and TRBJ1-2; D may be TRBD1 (6 bases). Per germline, CDR1 SQVTM and CDR2 ANQGSEA. The CDR3 is 17 amino acids. Trimming left V 1 base short and J 0 bases short, with 18 bases between. The CDR3 loop reads CSVEGTVIPGANYGYTF. The CDR3 DNA reads as TGCAGCGTTGAAGGGACAGTCATTCCTGGGGCTAACTATGGCTACACCTTC.

This clonotype was counted ten times or more. The chain recombines TRBV20-1 with TRBJ2-1; perhaps TRBD2 as D (7 bases). Germline V gives CDR1 DFQATT, CDR2 SNEGSKA (reference sequence). The CDR3 length is 13 residues. The V gene lost 3 bases and the J gene lost 9 bases, with 15 bases spanning the gap. CDR3 DNA: TGCAGTGCTAGTACGGGGGGCAGTGGTGAGCAGTTCTTC. Translated, it gives CSASTGGSGEQFF.

In this sample, this clonotype turned up many times. The chain has TRBV20-1 and TRBJ2-7; D is uncertain. The germline gives CDR1 DFQATT, CDR2 SNEGSKA (reference sequence). The CDR3 spans 14 residues. The V and J ends lost 5 bases and 0 bases respectively, with 14 bases between them. CDR3 loop: CSAPSAGASYEQYF. The CDR3 DNA sequence: TGCAGTGCTCCCTCAGCCGGCGCCTCCTACGAGCAGTACTTC.

This clonotype was counted between two and nine times. V usage is TRBV27 and J usage is TRBJ2-1; 11 bases map to TRBD1. The CDR3 spans 16 residues. Unmatched junction bases numbered 10, after V lost 5 bases and J lost 7 bases. In germline, CDR1 is MNHEY, CDR2 SMNVEV (reference sequence). The CDR3 reads CASSTIGTGGSNEQFF. CDR3 bases: TGTGCCAGCAGTACGATTGGGACAGGGGGTTCAAATGAGCAGTTCTTC.

This clonotype was detected ten times or more. The V and J genes are TRBV29-1 and TRBJ2-3, with 8 bases matching TRBD1. From germline, CDR1 is SQVTM and CDR2 ANQGSEA. The V segment lost 4 bases and the J segment 7 bases; nucleotides outside the gene matches: 7. This CDR3 has 13 amino acids. The CDR3 protein is CSVAAGGANTQYF. The CDR3 nucleotides read TGCAGCGTTGCCGCAGGGGGCGCGAATACGCAGTATTTT.

This clonotype was recorded many times. This rearrangement joins TRBV7-9 to TRBJ2-1, with a weak D call TRBD2 (6 bases). Germline CDR1 and CDR2: SEHNR and FQNEAQ (reference sequence). V was cut by 1 base and J by 3 bases, with 10 bases left in between. The CDR3 covers 15 residues. CDR3 sequence reads: CASSLVSGFYNEQFF. The DNA for the CDR3 is TGTGCCAGCAGCTTAGTTAGCGGTTTCTACAATGAGCAGTTCTTC.

This clonotype was seen at least ten times. V usage is TRBV12-3 or TRBV12-4 and J usage is TRBJ2-1; tentatively, D is TRBD2 (5 bases). With 4 bases removed from V and 15 bases from J, the gap between germline ends came to 16 bases. The CDR3 is 12 amino acids. The DNA for the CDR3 is TGTGCCAGCAGTTGGCGTAGCGAGTCACTGTTCTTC. Protein product: CASSWRSESLFF.

This clonotype was observed many times. The chain combines TRBV30 with TRBJ2-7, with TRBD2 as a possible D gene (5 bases). CDR1 and CDR2 from the germline V gene are GTSNPN and SVGIG (reference sequence). Trimming removed 2 bases from V and 3 bases from J, with 8 bases in between. The CDR3 is made up of 12 amino acids. Here the CDR3 reads CAWSPSGYEQYF. CDR3 DNA sequence: TGTGCCTGGAGTCCCAGCGGCTACGAGCAGTACTTC.

This clonotype was counted ten times or more. The chain combines TRBV3-1 with TRBJ2-7; TRBD2 is a possible D gene (5 bases). There are 14 residues in the CDR3. Per germline, CDR1 LGHDT and CDR2 YNNKEL (reference sequence). V dropped 0 bases and J dropped 7 bases, with 13 bases sitting between them. This chain's CDR3 is CASSQERGLREQYF. In DNA, the CDR3 is TGTGCCAGCAGCCAAGAACGGGGTTTGAGGGAGCAGTACTTC.

The chain employs TRBV7-2 and TRBJ2-6, with D hard to call. The V and J ends lost 0 bases and 0 bases respectively, with 6 bases between them. Germline V gene lookup returns CDR1 SGHTA and CDR2 FQGNSA. This CDR3 has 16 amino acids. CDR3 sequence reads: CASSLAPGSGANVLTF. For the CDR3, the DNA is TGTGCCAGCAGCTTAGCGCCGGGCTCTGGGGCCAACGTCCTGACTTTC.

This clonotype was seen many times. V usage is TRBV15 and J usage is TRBJ2-7, with D possibly being TRBD2 (5 bases). Germline values: CDR1 LNHNV, CDR2 YYDKDF (reference sequence). This CDR3 has 14 amino acids. The ends were cut back, 0 bases at V and 2 bases at J, with 8 bases in the middle. CDR3 in amino acids: CATSRESAAYEQYF. DNA of the CDR3: TGTGCCACCAGCAGAGAATCAGCGGCCTACGAGCAGTACTTC.

This clonotype was recorded many times. The V call is TRBV20-1, the J call TRBJ2-2; 9 bases are shared with TRBD1. The CDR3 has 15 amino acids. With V trimmed by 3 bases and J by 1 base, 3 bases remained unmatched. CDR1 DFQATT and CDR2 SNEGSKA come from the germline V gene (reference sequence). The chain's CDR3 is CSASPDRGNTGELFF. For the CDR3, the DNA is TGCAGTGCTAGCCCGGACAGGGGGAACACCGGGGAGCTGTTTTTT.

This clonotype was seen repeatedly, ten times or more. The chain joins TRBV20-1 to TRBJ1-5, with D unclear. The germline gives CDR1 DFQATT, CDR2 SNEGSKA (reference sequence). The CDR3 consists of 15 residues. The V and J ends lost 1 base and 0 bases respectively, with 10 bases between them. CDR3 sequence: CSARANTVSNQPQHF. The CDR3 bases are TGCAGTGCTAGAGCGAACACCGTTAGCAATCAGCCCCAGCATTTT.